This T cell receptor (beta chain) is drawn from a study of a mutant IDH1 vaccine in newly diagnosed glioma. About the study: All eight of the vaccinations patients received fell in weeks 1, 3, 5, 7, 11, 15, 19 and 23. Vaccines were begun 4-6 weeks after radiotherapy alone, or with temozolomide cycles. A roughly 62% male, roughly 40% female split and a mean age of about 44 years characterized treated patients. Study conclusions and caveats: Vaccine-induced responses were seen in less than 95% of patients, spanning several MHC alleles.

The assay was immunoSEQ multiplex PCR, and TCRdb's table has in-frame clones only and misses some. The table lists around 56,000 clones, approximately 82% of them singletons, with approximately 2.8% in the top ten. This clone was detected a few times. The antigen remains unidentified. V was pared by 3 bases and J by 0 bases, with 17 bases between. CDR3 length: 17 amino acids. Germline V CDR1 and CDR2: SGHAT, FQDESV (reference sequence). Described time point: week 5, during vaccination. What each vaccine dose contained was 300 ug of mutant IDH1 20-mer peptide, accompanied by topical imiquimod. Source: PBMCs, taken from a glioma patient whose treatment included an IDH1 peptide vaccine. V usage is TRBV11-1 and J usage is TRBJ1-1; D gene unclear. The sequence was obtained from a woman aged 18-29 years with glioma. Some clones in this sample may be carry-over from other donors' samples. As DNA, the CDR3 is TGTGCCAGCAGCTTGCTCCCCCTTGGCCGGATGAACACTGAAGCTTTCTTT. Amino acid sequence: CASSLLPLGRMNTEAFF.